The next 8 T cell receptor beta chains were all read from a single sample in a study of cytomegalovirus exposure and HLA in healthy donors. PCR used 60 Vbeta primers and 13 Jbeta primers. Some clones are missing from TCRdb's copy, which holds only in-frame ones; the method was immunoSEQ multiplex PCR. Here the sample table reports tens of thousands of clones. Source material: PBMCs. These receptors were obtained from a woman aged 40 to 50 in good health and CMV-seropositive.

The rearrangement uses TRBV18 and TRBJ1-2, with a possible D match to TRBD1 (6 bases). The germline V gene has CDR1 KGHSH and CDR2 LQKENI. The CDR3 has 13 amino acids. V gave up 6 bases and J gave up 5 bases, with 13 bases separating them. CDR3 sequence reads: CASSQGTGYGYTF. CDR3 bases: TGTGCCAGCTCCCAGGGGACGGGATATGGCTACACCTTC. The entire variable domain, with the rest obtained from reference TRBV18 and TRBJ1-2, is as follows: NAGVMQNPRHLVRRRGQEARLRCSPMKGHSHVYWYRQLPEEGLKFMVYLQKENIIDESGMPKERFSAEFPKEGPSILRIQQVVRGDSAAYFCASSQGTGYGYTFGSGTRLTVV.

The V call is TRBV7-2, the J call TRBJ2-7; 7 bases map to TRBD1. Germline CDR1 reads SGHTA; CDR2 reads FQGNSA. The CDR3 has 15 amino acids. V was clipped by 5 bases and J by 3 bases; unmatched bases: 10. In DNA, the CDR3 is TGTGCCAGCAGCCACACCGCGACAGGGCTCTACGAGCAGTACTTC. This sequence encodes CASSHTATGLYEQYF.

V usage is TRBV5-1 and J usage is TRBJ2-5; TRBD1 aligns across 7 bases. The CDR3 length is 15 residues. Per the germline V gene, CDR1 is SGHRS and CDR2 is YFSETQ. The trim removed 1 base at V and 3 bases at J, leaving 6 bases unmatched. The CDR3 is CASSLTGTAEETQYF. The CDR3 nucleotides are TGCGCCAGCAGCTTGACCGGGACAGCCGAAGAGACCCAGTACTTC.

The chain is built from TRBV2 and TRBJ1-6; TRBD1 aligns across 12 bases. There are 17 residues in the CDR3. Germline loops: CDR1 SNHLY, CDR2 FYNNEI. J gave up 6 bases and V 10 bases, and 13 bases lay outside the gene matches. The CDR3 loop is CATPGQGARIPNSPLHF. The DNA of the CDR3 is TGTGCCACTCCGGGACAGGGGGCGCGAATCCCTAATTCACCCCTCCACTTT.

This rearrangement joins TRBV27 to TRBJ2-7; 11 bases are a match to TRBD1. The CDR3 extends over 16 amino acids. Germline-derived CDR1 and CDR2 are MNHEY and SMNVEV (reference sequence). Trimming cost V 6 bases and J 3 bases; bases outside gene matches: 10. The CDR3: CASSPNGDRGNYEQYF. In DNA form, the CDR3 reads TGTGCCAGCAGCCCGAACGGGGACAGGGGGAACTACGAGCAGTACTTC.

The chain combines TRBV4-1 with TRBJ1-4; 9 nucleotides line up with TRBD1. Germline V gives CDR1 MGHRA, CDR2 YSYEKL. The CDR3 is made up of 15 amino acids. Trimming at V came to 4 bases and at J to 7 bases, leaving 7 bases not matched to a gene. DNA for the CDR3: TGCGCCAGCAGCCCGGCGGGGACAGGGAGTGAAAAACTGTTTTTT. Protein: CASSPAGTGSEKLFF.

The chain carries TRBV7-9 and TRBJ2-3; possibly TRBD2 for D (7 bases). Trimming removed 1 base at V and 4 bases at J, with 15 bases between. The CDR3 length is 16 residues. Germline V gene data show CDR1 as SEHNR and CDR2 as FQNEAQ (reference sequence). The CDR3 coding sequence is TGTGCCAGCAGCTTAGTGGTGGGGGGGCCTTCAGATACGCAGTATTTT. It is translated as CASSLVVGGPSDTQYF.

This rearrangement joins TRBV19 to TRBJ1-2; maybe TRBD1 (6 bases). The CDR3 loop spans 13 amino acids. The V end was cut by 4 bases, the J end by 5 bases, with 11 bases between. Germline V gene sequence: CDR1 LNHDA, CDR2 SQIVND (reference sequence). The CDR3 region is CASSTRTEYGYTF. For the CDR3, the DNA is TGTGCCAGTAGTACCAGGACAGAGTATGGCTACACCTTC.